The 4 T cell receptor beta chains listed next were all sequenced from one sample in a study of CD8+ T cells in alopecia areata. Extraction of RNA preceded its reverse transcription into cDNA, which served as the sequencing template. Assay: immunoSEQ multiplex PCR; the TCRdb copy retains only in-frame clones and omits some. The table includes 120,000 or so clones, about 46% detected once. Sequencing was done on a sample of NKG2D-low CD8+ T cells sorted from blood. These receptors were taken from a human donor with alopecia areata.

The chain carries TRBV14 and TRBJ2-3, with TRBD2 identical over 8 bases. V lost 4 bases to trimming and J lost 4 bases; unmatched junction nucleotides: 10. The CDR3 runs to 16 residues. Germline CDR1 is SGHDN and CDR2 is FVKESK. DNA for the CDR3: TGTGCCAGCAGCCCATTAGGAGCGGGGGAATCAGATACGCAGTATTTT. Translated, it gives CASSPLGAGESDTQYF. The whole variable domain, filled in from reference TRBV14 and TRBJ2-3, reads EAGVTQFPSHSVIEKGQTVTLRCDPISGHDNLYWYRRVMGKEIKFLLHFVKESKQDESGMPNNRFLAERTGGTYSTLKVQPAELEDSGVYFCASSPLGAGESDTQYFGPGTRLTVL.

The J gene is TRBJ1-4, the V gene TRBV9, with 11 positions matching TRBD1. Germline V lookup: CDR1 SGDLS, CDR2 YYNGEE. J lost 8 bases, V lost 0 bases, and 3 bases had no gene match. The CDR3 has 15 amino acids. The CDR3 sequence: CASSVAGQGEEKLFF. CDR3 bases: TGTGCCAGCAGCGTAGCGGGACAGGGGGAAGAAAAACTGTTTTTT.

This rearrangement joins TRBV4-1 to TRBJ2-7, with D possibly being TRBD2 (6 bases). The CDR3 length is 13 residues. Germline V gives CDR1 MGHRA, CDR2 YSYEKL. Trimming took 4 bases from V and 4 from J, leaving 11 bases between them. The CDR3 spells CASSPGREYEQYF. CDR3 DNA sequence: TGCGCCAGCAGCCCCGGGCGGGAATACGAGCAGTACTTC.

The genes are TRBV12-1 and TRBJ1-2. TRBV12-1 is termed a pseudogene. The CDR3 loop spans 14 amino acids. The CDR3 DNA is TGTGCCAGCAGCTTTGATAAGGATGACTATGGCTACACCTTC. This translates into CASSFDKDDYGYTF.